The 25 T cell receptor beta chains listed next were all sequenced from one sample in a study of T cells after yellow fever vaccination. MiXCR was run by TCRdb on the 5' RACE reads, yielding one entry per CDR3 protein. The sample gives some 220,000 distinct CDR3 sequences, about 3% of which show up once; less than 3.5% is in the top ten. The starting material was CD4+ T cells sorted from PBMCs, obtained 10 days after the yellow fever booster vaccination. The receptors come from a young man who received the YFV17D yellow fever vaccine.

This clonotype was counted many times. The chain's CDR3 is CASSVATTGIAAFF. The CDR3 DNA follows: TGTGCCAGCAGCGTAGCGACGACAGGAATTGCGGCTTTCTTT. V usage is TRBV9 and J usage is TRBJ1-1; the D gene is possibly TRBD1 (6 bases). Germline values: CDR1 SGDLS, CDR2 YYNGEE. The CDR3 consists of 14 residues. Trimming pared 0 bases from V and 11 bases from J, leaving 17 bases between.

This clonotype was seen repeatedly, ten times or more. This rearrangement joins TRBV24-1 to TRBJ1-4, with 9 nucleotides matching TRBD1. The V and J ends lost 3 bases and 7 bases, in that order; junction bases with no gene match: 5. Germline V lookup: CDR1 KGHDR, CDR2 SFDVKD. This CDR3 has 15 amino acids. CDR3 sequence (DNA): TGTGCCACCAGTGATCCGGGACAGGGTGGTGAAAAACTGTTTTTT. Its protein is CATSDPGQGGEKLFF.

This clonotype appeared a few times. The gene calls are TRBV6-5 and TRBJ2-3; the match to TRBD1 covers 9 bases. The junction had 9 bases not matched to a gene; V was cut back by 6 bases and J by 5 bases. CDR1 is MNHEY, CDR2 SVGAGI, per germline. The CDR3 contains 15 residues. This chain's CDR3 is CASSYRGPPIDTQYF. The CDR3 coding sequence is TGTGCCAGCAGCTACAGGGGGCCGCCAATAGATACGCAGTATTTT.

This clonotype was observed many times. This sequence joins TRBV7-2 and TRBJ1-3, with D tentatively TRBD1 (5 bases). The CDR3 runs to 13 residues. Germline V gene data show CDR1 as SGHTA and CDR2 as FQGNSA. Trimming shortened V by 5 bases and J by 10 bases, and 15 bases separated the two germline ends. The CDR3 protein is CASSTGSRGTIYF. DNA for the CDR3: TGTGCCAGCAGCACCGGGTCCCGGGGGACCATATATTTT.

CDR3 sequence (DNA): TGTGCCACCAGCGCGGGCCCGACGGGTGGCTACACCTTC. This gives the protein CATSAGPTGGYTF. The chain has TRBV24-1 and TRBJ1-2; D call uncertain. Germline-derived CDR1 and CDR2 are KGHDR and SFDVKD. The CDR3 runs 13 residues. V dropped 7 bases and J dropped 7 bases, with 15 bases sitting between them.

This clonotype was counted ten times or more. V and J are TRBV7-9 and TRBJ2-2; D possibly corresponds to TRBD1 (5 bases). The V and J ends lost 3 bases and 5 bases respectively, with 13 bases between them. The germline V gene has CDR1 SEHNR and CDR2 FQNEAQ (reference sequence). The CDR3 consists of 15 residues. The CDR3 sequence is CASSFFTGSTGELFF. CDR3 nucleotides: TGTGCCAGCAGCTTCTTCACAGGCTCTACCGGGGAGCTGTTTTTT.

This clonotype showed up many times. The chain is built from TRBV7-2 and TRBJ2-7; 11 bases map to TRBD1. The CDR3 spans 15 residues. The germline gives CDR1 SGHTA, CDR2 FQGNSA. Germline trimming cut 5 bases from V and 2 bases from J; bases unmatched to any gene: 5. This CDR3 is CASSLRDRGAYEQYF. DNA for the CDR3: TGTGCCAGCAGCCTCCGGGACAGGGGGGCCTACGAGCAGTACTTC.

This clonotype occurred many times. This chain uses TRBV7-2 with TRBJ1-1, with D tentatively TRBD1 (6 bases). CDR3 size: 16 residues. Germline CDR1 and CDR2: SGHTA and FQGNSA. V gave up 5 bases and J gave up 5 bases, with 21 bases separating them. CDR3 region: CASSPGAGRGETEAFF. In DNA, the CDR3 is TGTGCCAGCAGCCCAGGGGCCGGACGGGGAGAAACTGAAGCTTTCTTT.

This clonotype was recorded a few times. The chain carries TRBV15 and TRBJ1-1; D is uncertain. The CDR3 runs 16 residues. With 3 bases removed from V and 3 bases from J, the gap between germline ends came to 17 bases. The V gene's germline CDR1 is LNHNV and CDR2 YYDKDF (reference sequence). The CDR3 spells CATSRETIFQYTEAFF. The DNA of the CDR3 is TGTGCCACCAGCAGGGAAACCATATTTCAATACACTGAAGCTTTCTTT.

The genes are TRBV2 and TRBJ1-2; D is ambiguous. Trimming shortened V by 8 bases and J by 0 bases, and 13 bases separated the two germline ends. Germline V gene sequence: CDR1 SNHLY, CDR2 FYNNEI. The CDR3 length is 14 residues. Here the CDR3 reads CASGQERANYGYTF. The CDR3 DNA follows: TGTGCCAGCGGGCAGGAGCGAGCTAACTATGGCTACACCTTC. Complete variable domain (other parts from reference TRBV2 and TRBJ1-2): EPEVTQTPSHQVTQMGQEVILRCVPISNHLYFYWYRQILGQKVEFLVSFYNNEISEKSEIFDDQFSVERPDGSNFTLKIRSTKLEDSAMYFCASGQERANYGYTFGSGTRLTVV.

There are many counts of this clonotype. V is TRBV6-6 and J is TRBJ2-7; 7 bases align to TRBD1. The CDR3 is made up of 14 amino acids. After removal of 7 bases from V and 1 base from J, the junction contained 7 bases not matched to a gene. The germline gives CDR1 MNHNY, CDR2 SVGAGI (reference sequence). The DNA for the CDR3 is TGTGCCAGCATCGAGCAACAGGGGTCCTACGAGCAGTACGTC. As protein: CASIEQQGSYEQYV.

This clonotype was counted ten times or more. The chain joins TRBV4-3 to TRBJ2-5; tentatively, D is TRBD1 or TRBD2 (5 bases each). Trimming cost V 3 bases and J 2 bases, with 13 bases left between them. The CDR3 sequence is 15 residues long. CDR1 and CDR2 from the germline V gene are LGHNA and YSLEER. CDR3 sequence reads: CASSQGGTVQETQYF. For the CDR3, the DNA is TGCGCCAGCAGCCAGGGTGGGACGGTTCAAGAGACCCAGTACTTC.

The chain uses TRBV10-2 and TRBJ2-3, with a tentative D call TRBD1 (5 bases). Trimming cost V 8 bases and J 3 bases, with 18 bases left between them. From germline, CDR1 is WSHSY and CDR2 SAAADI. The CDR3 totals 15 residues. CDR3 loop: CASRTKGKGTDTQYF. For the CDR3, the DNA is TGCGCCAGCCGAACAAAGGGGAAAGGGACAGATACGCAGTATTTT.

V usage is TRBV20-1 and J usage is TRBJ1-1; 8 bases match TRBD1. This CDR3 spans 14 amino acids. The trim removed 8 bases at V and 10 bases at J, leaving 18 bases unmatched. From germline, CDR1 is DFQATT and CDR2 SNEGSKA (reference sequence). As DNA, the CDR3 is TGCAGTCCGGCATCTCAGGGGGCATATAGGGGAGCTTTCTTT. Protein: CSPASQGAYRGAFF.

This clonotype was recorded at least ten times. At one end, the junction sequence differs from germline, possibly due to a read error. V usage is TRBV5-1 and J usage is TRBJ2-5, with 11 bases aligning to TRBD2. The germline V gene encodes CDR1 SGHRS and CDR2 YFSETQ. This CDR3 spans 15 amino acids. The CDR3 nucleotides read TGTGCCAGCAGCCTCGGGACTAGCGGCCAAGAGACCCAGTACTTC. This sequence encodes CASSLGTSGQETQYF.

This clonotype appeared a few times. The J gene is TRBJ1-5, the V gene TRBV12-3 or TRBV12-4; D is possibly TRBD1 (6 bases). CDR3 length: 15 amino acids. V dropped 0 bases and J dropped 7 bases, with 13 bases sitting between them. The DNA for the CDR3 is TGTGCCAGCAGTTTAGCGACAGGAGGGAGCCAGCCCCAGCATTTT. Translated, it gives CASSLATGGSQPQHF.

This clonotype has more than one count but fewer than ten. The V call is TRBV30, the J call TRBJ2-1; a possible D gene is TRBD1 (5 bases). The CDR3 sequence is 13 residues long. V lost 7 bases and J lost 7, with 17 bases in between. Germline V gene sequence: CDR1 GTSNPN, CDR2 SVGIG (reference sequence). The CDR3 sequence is CAYSVGQGNEQFF. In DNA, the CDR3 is TGTGCCTATTCCGTGGGGCAGGGTAATGAGCAGTTCTTC.

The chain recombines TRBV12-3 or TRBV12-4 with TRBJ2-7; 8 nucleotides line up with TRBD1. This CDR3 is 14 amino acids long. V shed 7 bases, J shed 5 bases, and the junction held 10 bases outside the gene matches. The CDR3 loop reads CASTYSRQGNEQYV. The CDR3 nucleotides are TGTGCCAGCACCTATTCGCGACAGGGGAACGAGCAGTACGTC.

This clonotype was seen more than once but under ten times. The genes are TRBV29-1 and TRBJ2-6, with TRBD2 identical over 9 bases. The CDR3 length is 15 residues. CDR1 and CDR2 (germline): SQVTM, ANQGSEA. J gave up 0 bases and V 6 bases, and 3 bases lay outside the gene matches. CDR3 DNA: TGCAGCGTGCCGCGGGGGGGCTCTGGGGCCAACGTCCTGACTTTC. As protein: CSVPRGGSGANVLTF.

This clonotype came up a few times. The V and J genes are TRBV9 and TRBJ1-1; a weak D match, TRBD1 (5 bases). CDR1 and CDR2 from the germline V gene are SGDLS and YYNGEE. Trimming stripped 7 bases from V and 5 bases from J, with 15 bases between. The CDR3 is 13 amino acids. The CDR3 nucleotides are TGTGCCAGCGCGCGGGGGGAGGGAACTGAAGCTTTCTTT. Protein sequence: CASARGEGTEAFF.

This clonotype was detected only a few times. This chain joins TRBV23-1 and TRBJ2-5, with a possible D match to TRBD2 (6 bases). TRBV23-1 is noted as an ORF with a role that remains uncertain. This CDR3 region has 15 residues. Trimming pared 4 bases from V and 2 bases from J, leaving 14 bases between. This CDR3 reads CASSRGTAGQETQYF. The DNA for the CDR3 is TGCGCCAGCAGTCGTGGGACCGCGGGACAAGAGACCCAGTACTTC.

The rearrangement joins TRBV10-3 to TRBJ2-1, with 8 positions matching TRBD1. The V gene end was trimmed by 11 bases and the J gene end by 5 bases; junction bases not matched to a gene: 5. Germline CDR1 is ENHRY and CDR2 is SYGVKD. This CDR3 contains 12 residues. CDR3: CAARTGNNEQFF. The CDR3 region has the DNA TGTGCCGCCAGGACAGGGAACAATGAGCAGTTCTTC.

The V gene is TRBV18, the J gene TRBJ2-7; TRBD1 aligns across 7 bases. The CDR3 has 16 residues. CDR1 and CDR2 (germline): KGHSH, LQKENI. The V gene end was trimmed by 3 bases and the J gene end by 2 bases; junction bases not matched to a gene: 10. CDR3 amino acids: CASSPVPGTEAYEQYF. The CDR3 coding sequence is TGTGCCAGCTCACCGGTACCCGGGACAGAGGCCTACGAGCAGTACTTC.

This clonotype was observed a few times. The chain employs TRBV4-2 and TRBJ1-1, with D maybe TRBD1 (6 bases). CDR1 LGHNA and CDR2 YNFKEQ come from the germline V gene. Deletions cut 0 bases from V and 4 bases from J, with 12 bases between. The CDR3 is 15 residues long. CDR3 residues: CASSQEQGGFTEAFF. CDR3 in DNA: TGTGCCAGCAGCCAAGAACAGGGAGGATTCACTGAAGCTTTCTTT.

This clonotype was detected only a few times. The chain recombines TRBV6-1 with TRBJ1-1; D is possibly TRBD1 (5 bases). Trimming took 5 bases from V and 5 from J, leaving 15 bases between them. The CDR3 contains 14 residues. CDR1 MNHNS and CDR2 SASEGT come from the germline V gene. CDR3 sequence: CASSLTQGRTEAFF. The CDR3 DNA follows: TGTGCCAGCAGTCTCACGCAGGGACGGACTGAAGCTTTCTTT.